This T cell receptor (beta chain) was identified during a study of T cell responses to AZD1222 COVID-19 vaccine. Study-level findings and limits: The donor group comprised mostly white British people and more females; the analysis possibly underestimated clonal diversity.

Remarks on this clone: Its antigen is as yet unknown.

Trimming stripped 5 bases from V and 0 bases from J, with 15 bases between. There are 16 residues in the CDR3. Germline CDR1 reads SNHLY; CDR2 reads FYNNEI. TCRdb's table, derived via immunoSEQ multiplex PCR, lists solely in-frame clones and lacks some. Of 84,000 or so clones in the sample, 80% to 90% are singletons; the top ten hold roughly 15%. This rearrangement joins TRBV2 to TRBJ2-3, with D perhaps matching TRBD1 or TRBD2 (5 bases each). The origin of this receptor is an adult in good health. Sequenced material: peripheral blood, taken on day 0 of AZD1222 vaccination. CDR3 DNA: TGTGCCAGCAGTCCGGGACCATCATACAGCACAGATACGCAGTATTTT. It translates to CASSPGPSYSTDTQYF.